This T cell receptor (beta chain) stems from a study of cytomegalovirus exposure and HLA in healthy donors. The CDR3 runs to 16 residues. With 2 bases removed from V and 3 bases from J, the gap between germline ends came to 14 bases. Germline V CDR1 and CDR2: MDHEN, SYDVKM. Regarding this clone: Its antigen is as yet unknown.

PCR used 60 Vbeta primers and 13 Jbeta primers. Assay: immunoSEQ multiplex PCR; the TCRdb copy retains only in-frame clones and omits some. The profile covers hundreds of thousands of clones, with approximately 80% appearing a single time and approximately 2.9% taken by the ten largest. Broader study findings: The study assumed roughly uniform donor sequencing depth for presence/absence analyses. The study put roughly 160 TCR beta chains on its list as cytomegalovirus-associated. Per a prior analysis, the majority of TCR beta V segments were productive roughly 90% or roughly 30% of the time.

This clonotype was sampled from a man aged 25 to 45 in good health and CMV-seronegative. The gene calls are TRBV28 and TRBJ1-5; D perhaps matches TRBD1 (6 bases). The sample taken for sequencing was PBMCs. The CDR3 is CASSLRVGTFNQPQHF. The CDR3 DNA reads TGTGCCAGCAGTTTACGGGTGGGGACATTCAATCAGCCCCAGCATTTT.